The source of this T cell receptor beta chain is a study of CXCR3 chemokines and chemotherapy response in bladder cancer. The CDR3 runs 19 residues. Germline CDR1 is LNHDA and CDR2 is SQIVND (reference sequence). V was trimmed by 3 bases and J by 1 base, leaving 24 bases between them. In its sample, this clonotype is medium-sized. TCRdb redid the calling of the PCR reads with MiXCR, one entry per CDR3 protein. Among roughly 8,000 distinct CDR3 sequences, around 12% were seen once, and the ten largest hold 15% to 20%. This chain connects TRBV19 to TRBJ1-1; weak D call: TRBD1 (5 bases). The clonotype originates from a human donor with bladder cancer that responded to neoadjuvant chemotherapy. This specimen was collected from a patient whose treatment included neoadjuvant chemotherapy. CDR3 nucleotide sequence: TGTGCCAGTAGTATCGGCGGCCCCATTGGTTCCGGGGGGAACACTGAAGCTTTCTTT. Encoded protein: CASSIGGPIGSGGNTEAFF.